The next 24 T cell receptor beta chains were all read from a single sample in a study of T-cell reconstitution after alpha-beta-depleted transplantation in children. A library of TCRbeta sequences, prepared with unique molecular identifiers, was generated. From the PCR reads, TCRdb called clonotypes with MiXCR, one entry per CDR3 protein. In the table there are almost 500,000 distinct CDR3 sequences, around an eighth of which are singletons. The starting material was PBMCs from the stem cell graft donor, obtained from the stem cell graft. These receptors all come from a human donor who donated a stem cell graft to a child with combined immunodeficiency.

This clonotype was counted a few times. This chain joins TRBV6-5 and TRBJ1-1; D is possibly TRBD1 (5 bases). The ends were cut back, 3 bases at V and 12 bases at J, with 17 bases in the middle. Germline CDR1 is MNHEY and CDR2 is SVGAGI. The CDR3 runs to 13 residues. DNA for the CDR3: TGTGCCAGCAGTTATGAAGAGGGACGGGTTACTTTCTTT. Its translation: CASSYEEGRVTFF.

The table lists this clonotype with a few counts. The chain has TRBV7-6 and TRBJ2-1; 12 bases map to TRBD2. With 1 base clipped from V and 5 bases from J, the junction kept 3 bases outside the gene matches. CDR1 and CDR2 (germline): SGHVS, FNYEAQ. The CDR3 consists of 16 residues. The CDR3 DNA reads TGTGCCAGCAGCTTAGGACTAGCGGGAGTCAACAATGAGCAGTTCTTC. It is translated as CASSLGLAGVNNEQFF.

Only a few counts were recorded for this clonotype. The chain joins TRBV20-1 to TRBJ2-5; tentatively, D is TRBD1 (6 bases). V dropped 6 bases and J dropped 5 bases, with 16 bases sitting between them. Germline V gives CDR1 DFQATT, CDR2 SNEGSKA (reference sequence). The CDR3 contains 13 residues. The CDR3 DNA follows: TGCAGTGCCCCGACAGGTTTAGGGGAGACCCAGTACTTC. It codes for CSAPTGLGETQYF.

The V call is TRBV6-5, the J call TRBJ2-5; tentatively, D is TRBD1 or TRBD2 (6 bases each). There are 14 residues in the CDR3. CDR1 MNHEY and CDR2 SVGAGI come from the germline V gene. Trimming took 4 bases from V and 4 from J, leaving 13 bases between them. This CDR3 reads CASSSLGGLETQYF. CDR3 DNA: TGTGCCAGCAGTTCTCTGGGGGGCTTAGAGACCCAGTACTTC.

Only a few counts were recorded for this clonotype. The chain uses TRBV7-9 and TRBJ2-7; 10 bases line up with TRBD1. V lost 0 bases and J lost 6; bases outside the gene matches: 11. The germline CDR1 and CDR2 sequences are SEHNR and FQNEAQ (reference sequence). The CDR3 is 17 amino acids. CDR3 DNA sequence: TGTGCCAGCAGCTTAGCCGGGACAGGGGACGGTGTTGGCGAGCAGTACTTC. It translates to CASSLAGTGDGVGEQYF.

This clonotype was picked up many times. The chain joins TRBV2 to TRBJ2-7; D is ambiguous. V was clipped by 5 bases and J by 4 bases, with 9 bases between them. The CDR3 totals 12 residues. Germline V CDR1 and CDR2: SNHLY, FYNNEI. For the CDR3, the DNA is TGTGCCAGCAGTATGGCCATATACGAGCAGTACTTC. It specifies CASSMAIYEQYF. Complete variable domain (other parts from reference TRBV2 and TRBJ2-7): EPEVTQTPSHQVTQMGQEVILRCVPISNHLYFYWYRQILGQKVEFLVSFYNNEISEKSEIFDDQFSVERPDGSNFTLKIRSTKLEDSAMYFCASSMAIYEQYFGPGTRLTVT.

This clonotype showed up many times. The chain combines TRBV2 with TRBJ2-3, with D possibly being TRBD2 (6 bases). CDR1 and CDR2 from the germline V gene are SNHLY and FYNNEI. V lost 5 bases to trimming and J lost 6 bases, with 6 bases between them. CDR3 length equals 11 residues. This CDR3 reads CASSREDTQYF. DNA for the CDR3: TGTGCCAGCAGTCGGGAGGATACGCAGTATTTT.

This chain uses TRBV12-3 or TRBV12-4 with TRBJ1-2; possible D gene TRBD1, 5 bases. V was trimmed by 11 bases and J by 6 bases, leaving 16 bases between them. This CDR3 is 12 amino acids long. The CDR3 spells CAVPEGYHGYTF. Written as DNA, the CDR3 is TGTGCCGTCCCCGAGGGGTATCATGGCTACACCTTC.

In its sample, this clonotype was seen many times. CDR3 sequence (DNA): TGTGCCAGCAGACGACTAGCGGGGTATCGGTTCTTC. Translated: CASRRLAGYRFF. The chain recombines TRBV7-2 with TRBJ2-1; 11 bases fit TRBD2. Losses at the gene ends were 6 bases for V and 15 bases for J; bases not matched to a gene: 7. Germline V lookup: CDR1 SGHTA, CDR2 FQGNSA. The CDR3 runs 12 residues.

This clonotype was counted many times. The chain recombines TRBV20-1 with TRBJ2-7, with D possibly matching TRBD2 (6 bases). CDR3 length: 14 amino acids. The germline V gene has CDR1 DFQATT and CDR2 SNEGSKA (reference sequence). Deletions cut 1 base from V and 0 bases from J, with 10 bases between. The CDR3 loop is CSARGDWSSYEQYF. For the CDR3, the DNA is TGCAGTGCTAGAGGGGACTGGAGCTCCTACGAGCAGTACTTC.

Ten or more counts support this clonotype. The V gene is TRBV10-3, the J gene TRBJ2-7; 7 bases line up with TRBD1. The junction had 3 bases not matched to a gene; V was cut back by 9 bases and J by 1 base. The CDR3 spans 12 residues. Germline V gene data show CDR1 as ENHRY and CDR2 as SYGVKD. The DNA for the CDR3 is TGTGCCATACAGGGGATTTCCTACGAGCAGTACTTC. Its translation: CAIQGISYEQYF.

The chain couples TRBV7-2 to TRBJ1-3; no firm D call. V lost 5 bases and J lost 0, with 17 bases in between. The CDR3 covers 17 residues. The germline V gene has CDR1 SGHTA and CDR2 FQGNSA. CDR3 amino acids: CASSPSPRVYSGNTIYF. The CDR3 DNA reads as TGTGCCAGCAGCCCATCCCCCCGGGTGTACTCTGGAAACACCATATATTTT. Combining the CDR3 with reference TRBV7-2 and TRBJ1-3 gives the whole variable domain GAGVSQSPSNKVTEKGKDVELRCDPISGHTALYWYRQSLGQGLEFLIYFQGNSAPDKSGLPSDRFSAERTGGSVSTLTIQRTQQEDSAVYLCASSPSPRVYSGNTIYFGEGSWLTVV.

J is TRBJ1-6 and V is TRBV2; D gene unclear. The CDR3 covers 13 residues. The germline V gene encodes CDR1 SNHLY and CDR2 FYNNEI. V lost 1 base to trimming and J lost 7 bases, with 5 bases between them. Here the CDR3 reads CASSEESNSPLHF. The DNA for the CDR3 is TGTGCCAGCAGTGAAGAATCAAATTCACCCCTCCACTTT.

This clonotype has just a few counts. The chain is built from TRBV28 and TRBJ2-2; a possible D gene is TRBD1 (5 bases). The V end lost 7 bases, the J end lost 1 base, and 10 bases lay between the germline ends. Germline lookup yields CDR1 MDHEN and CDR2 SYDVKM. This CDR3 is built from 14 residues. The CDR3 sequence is CASNGARNTGELFF. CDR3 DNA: TGTGCCAGCAATGGGGCCAGGAACACCGGGGAGCTGTTTTTT.

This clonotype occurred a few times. CDR3 region: CASSARLASHEQFF. As DNA, the CDR3 is TGTGCCAGCAGTGCGAGACTAGCGTCCCATGAGCAGTTCTTC. V is TRBV25-1 and J is TRBJ2-1; 8 nucleotides agree with TRBD2. There are 14 residues in the CDR3. The V gene's germline CDR1 is MGHDK and CDR2 SYGVNS. V lost 4 bases and J lost 8; bases outside the gene matches: 7.

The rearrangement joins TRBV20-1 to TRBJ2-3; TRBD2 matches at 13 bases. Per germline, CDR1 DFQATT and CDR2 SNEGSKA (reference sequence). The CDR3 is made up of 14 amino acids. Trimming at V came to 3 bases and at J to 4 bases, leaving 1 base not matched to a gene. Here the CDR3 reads CSASTSGRADTQYF. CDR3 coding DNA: TGCAGTGCTAGTACTAGCGGGAGGGCAGATACGCAGTATTTT.

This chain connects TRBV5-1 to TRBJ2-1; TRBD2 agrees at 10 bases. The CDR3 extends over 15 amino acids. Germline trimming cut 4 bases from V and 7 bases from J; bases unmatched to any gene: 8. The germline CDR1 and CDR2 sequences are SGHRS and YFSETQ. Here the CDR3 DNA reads TGCGCCAGCAGCCTTCAGCGGGGGGGCCTGAATGAGCAGTTCTTC. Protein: CASSLQRGGLNEQFF.

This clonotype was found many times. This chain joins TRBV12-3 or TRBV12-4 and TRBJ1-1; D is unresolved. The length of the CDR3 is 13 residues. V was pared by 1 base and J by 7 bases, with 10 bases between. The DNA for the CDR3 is TGTGCCAGCAGTTTAGGGCTTTCGCGTGAAGCTTTCTTT. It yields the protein CASSLGLSREAFF.

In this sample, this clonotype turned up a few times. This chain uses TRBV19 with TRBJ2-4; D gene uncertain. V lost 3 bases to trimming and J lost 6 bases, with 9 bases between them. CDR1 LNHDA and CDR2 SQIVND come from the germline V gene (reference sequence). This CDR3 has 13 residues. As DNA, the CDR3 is TGTGCCAGTAGTATGAGTGGCGGAAACATTCAGTACTTC. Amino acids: CASSMSGGNIQYF.

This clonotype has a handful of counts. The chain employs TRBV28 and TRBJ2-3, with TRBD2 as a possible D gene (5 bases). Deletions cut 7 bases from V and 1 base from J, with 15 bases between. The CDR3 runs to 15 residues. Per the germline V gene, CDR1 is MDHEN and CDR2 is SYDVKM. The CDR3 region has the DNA TGTGCCAGCACCCCTTTGGAGGAAGGCACAGATACGCAGTATTTT. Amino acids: CASTPLEEGTDTQYF.

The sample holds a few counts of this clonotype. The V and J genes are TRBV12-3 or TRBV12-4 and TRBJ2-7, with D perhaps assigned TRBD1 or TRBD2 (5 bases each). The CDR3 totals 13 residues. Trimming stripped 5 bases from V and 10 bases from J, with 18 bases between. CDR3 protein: CASSQGRMAEQYF. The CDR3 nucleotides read TGTGCCAGCAGTCAGGGACGGATGGCGGAACAGTACTTC.

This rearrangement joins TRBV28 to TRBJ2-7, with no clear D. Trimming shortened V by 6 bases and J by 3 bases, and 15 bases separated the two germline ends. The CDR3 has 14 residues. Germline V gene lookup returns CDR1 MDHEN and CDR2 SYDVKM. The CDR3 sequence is CASSPQVVDYEQYF. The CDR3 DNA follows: TGTGCCAGCAGCCCCCAGGTGGTGGACTACGAGCAGTACTTC.

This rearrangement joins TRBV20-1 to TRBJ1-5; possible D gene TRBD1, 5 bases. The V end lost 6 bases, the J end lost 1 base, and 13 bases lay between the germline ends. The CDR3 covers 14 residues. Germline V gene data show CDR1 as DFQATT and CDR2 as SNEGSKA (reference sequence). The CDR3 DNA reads TGCAGTGCGATTAGGGGTTCCAGCAATCAGCCCCAGCATTTT. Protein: CSAIRGSSNQPQHF.

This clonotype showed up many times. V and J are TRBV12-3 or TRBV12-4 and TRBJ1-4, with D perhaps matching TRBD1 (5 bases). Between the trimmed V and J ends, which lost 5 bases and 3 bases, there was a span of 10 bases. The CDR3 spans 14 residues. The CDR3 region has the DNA TGTGCCAGCAGTGGGGGTTTAGCTAATGAAAAACTGTTTTTT. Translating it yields CASSGGLANEKLFF.